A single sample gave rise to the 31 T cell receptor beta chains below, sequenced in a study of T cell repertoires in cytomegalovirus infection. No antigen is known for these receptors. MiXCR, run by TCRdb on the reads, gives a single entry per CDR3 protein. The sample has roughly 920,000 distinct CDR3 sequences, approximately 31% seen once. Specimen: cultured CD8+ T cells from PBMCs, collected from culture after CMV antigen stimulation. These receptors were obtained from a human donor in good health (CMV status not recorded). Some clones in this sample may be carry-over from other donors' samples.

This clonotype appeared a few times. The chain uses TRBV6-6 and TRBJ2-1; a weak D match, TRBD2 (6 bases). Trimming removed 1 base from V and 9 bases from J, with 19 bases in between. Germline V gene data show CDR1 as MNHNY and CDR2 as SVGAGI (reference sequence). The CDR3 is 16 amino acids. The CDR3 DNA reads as TGTGCCAGCAGTTACTACGGCGGGGCGCCCCTGGGTGAGCAGTTCTTC. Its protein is CASSYYGGAPLGEQFF.

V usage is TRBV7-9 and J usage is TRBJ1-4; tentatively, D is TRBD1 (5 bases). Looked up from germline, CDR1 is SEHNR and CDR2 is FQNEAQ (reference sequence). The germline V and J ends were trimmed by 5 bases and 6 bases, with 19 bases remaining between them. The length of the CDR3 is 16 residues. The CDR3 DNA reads TGTGCCAGCAGCCTCAGTAAGCGGGGCGCCTATGAAAAACTGTTTTTT. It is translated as CASSLSKRGAYEKLFF.

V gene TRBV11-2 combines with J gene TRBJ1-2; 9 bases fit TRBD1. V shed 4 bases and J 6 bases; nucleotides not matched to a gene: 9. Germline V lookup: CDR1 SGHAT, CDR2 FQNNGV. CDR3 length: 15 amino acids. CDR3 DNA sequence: TGTGCCAGCAGCTCCCGGACAGGGGAGATCCATGGCTACACCTTC. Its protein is CASSSRTGEIHGYTF.

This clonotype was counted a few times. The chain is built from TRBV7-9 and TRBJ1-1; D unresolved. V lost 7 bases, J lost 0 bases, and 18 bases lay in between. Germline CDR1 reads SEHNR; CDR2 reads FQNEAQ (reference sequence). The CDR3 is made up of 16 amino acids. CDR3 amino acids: CASTQREGLVNTEAFF. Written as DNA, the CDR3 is TGTGCCAGCACTCAAAGGGAGGGCCTGGTGAACACTGAAGCTTTCTTT.

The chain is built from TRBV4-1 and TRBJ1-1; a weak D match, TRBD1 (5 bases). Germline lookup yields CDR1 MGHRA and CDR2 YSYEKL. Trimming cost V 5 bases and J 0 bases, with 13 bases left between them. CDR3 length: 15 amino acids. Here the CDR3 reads CASSEGAGLNTEAFF. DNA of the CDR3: TGCGCCAGCAGCGAAGGAGCGGGGCTGAACACTGAAGCTTTCTTT.

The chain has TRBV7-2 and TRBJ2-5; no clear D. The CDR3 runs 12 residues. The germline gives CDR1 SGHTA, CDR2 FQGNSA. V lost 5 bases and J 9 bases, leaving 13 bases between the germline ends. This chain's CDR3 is CASSPFSGSQYF. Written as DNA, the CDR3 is TGTGCCAGCAGCCCTTTTAGTGGGTCCCAGTACTTC.

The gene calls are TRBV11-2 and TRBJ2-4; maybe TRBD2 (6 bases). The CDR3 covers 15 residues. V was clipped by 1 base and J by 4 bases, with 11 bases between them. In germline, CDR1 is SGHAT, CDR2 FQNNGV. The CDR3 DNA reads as TGTGCCAGCAGCTTAGGTTGGGGGGTAAAAAACATTCAGTACTTC. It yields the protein CASSLGWGVKNIQYF.

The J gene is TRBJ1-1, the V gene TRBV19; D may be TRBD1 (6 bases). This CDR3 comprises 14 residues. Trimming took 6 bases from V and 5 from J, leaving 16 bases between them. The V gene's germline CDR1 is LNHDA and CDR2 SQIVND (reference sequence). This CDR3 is CASRGVAGVTEAFF. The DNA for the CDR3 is TGTGCCAGTAGGGGGGTGGCAGGGGTAACTGAAGCTTTCTTT.

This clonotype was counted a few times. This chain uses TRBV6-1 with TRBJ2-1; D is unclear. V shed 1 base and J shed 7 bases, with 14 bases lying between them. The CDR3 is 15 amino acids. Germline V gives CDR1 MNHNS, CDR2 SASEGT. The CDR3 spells CASSEGRTGFNEQFF. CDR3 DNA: TGTGCCAGCAGTGAAGGAAGGACGGGTTTTAATGAGCAGTTCTTC.

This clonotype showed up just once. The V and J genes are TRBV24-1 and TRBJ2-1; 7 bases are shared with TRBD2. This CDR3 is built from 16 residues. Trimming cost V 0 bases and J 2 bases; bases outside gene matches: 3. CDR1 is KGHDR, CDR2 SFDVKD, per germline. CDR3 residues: CATSDLPRGAYNEQFF. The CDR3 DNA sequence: TGTGCCACCAGTGATTTGCCCCGGGGGGCCTACAATGAGCAGTTCTTC.

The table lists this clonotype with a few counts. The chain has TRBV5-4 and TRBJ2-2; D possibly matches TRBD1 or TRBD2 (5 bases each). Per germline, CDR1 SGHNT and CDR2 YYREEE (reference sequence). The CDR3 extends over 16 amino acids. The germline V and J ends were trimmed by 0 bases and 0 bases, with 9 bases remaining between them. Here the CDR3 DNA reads TGTGCCAGCAGCTTGGGGGACGGTTCGAACACCGGGGAGCTGTTTTTT. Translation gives CASSLGDGSNTGELFF.

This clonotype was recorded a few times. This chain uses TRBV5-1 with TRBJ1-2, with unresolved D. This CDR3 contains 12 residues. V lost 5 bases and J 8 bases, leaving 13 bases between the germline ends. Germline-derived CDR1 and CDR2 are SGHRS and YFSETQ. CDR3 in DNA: TGCGCCAGCAGTGTGGGCGCCAAGGGCTACACCTTC. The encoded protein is CASSVGAKGYTF.

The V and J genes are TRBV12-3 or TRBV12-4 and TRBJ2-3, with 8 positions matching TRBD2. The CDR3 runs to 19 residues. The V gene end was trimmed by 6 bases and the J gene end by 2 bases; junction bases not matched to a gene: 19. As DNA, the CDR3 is TGTGCCAGCAGGCCGGGACTAGAGTGGGTTGGGGTTTTCACAGATACGCAGTATTTT. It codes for CASRPGLEWVGVFTDTQYF.

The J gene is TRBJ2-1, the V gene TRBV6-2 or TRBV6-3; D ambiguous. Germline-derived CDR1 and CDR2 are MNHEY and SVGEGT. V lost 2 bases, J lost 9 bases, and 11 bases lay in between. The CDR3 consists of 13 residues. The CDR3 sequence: CASSYGLVSEQFF. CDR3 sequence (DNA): TGTGCCAGCAGTTACGGTCTTGTTAGTGAGCAGTTCTTC.

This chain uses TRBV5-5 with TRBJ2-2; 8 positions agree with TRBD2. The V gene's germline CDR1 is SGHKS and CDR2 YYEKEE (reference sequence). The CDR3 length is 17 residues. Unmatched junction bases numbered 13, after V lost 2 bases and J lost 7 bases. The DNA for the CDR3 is TGTGCCAGCAGCTTTGCTACTGAGCGGGGGTATGGCGGGGAGCTGTTTTTT. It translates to CASSFATERGYGGELFF.

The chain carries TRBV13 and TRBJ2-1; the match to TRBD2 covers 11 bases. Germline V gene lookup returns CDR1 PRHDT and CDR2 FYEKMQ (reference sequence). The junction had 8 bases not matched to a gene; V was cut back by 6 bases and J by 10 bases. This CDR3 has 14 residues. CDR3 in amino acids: CASRGTSGGVEQFF. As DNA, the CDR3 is TGTGCCAGCAGGGGGACTAGCGGTGGGGTAGAGCAGTTCTTC. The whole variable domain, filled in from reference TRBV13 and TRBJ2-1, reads AAGVIQSPRHLIKEKRETATLKCYPIPRHDTVYWYQQGPGQDPQFLISFYEKMQSDKGSIPDRFSAQQFSDYHSELNMSSLELGDSALYFCASRGTSGGVEQFFGPGTRLTVL.

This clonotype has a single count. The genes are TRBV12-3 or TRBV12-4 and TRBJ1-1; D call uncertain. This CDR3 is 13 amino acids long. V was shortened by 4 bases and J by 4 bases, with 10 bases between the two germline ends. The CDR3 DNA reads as TGTGCCAGCAGTTGGGAGTCGGGCACTGAAGCTTTCTTT. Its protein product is CASSWESGTEAFF.

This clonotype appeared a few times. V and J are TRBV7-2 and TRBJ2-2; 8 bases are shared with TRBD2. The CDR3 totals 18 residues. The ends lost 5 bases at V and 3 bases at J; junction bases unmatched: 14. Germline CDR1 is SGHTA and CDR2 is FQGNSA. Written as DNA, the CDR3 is TGTGCCAGCAGCCCTTGGTCCTCGGGGGGGGGAGACACCGGGGAGCTGTTTTTT. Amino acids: CASSPWSSGGGDTGELFF.

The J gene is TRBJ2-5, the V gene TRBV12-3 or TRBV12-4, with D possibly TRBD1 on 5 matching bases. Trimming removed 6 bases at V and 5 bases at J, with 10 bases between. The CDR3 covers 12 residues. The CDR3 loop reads CASSPGMETQYF. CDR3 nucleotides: TGTGCCAGCAGCCCAGGGATGGAGACCCAGTACTTC.

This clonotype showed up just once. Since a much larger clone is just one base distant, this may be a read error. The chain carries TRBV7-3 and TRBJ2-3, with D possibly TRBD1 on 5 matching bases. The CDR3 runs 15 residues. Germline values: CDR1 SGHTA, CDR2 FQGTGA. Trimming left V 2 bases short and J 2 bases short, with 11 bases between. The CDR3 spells CASSLGAAHTDTQYF. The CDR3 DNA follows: TGTGCCAGCAGCTTAGGGGCAGCCCACACAGATACGCAGTATTTT.

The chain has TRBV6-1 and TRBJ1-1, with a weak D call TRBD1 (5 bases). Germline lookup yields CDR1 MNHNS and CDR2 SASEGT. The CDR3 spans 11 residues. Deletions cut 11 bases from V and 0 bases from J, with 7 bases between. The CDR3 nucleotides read TGTGCCGCCAGGGTGAACACTGAAGCTTTCTTT. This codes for CAARVNTEAFF.

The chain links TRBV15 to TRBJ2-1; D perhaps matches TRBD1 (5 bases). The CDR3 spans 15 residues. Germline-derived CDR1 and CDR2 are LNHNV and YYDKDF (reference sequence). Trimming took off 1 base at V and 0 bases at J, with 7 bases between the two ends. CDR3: CATSRGTSSYNEQFF. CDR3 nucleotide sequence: TGTGCCACCAGCAGAGGGACAAGCTCCTACAATGAGCAGTTCTTC.

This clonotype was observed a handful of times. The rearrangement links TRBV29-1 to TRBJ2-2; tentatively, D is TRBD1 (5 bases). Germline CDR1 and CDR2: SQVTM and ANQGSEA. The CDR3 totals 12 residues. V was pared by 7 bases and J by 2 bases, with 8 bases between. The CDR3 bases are TGCAGCGGTGGACAAAACACCGGGGAGCTGTTTTTT. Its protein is CSGGQNTGELFF.

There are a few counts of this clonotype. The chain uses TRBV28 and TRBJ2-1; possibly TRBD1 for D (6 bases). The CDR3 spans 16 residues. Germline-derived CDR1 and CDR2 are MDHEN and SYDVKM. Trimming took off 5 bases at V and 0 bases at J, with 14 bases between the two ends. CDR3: CASSGRGPSSYNEQFF. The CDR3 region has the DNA TGTGCCAGCAGTGGCAGGGGCCCGAGCTCCTACAATGAGCAGTTCTTC.

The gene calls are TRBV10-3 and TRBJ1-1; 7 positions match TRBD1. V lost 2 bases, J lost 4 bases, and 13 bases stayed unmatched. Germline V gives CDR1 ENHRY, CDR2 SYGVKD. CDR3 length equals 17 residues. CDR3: CAISELHSDRAGTEAFF. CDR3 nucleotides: TGTGCCATCAGTGAGCTCCATAGTGACAGGGCGGGCACTGAAGCTTTCTTT.

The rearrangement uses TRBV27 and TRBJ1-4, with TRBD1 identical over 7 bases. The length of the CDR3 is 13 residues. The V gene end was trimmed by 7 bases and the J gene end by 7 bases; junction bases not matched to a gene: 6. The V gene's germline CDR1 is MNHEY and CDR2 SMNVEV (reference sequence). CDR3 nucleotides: TGTGCCAGCAAGGGGGCGCGATTTGAAAAACTGTTTTTT. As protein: CASKGARFEKLFF.

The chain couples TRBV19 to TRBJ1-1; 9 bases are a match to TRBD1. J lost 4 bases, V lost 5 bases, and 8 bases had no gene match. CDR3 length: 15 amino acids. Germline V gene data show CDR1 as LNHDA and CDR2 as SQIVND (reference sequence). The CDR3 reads CASSEIRDRATEAFF. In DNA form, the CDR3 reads TGTGCCAGTAGTGAAATCCGGGACAGGGCCACTGAAGCTTTCTTT.

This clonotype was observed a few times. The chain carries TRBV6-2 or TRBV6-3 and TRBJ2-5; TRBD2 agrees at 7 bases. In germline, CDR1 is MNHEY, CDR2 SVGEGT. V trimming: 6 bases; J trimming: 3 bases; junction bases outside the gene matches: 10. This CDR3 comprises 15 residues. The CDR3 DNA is TGTGCCAGCAGCCCCCCCGGGGGGAAGAAAGAGACCCAGTACTTC. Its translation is CASSPPGGKKETQYF.

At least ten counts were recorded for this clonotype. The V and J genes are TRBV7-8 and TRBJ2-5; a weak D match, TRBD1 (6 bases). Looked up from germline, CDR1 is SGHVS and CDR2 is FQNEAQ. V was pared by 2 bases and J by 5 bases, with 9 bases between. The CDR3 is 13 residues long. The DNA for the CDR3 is TGTGCCAGCAGCTTAACAGGGTGGGAGACCCAGTACTTC. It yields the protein CASSLTGWETQYF.

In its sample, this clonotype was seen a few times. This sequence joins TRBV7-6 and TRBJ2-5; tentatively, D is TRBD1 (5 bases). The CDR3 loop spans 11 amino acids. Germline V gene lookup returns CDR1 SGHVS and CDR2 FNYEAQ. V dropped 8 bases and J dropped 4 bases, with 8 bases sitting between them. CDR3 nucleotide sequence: TGTGCCAGCCAGGGTGGAGAGACCCAGTACTTC. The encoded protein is CASQGGETQYF.

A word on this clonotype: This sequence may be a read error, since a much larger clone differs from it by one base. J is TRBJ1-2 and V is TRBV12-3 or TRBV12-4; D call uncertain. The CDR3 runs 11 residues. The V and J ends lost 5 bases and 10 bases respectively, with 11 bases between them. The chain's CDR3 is CASSAPHDYTF. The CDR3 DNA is TGTGCCAGCAGTGCCCCGCATGACTACACCTTC.